One and the same sample provided the 19 T cell receptor beta chains below, sequenced in a study of cytomegalovirus exposure and HLA in healthy donors. It was with 60 Vbeta and 13 Jbeta primers that the PCR ran. TCRdb's table, derived via immunoSEQ multiplex PCR, lists solely in-frame clones and lacks some. The table shows 250,000 to 300,000 clones, with about 83% occurring only once. The sequenced sample consisted of PBMCs. These receptors were taken from a woman aged 40 to 55 in good health and CMV-seropositive.

The rearrangement uses TRBV27 and TRBJ2-7, with unresolved D. The CDR3 sequence is 13 residues long. The germline V and J ends were trimmed by 5 bases and 0 bases, with 8 bases remaining between them. Germline loops: CDR1 MNHEY, CDR2 SMNVEV (reference sequence). CDR3 sequence: CASSPGGSYEQYF. Here the CDR3 DNA reads TGTGCCAGCAGTCCCGGTGGCTCCTACGAGCAGTACTTC.

The chain uses TRBV6-5 and TRBJ2-3; 7 nucleotides agree with TRBD2. Germline assignment: CDR1 MNHEY and CDR2 SVGAGI. CDR3 length: 13 residues. V shed 5 bases and J 4 bases; nucleotides not matched to a gene: 3. Here the CDR3 reads CASSQTSADTQYF. The CDR3 DNA sequence: TGTGCCAGCAGTCAAACTAGCGCAGATACGCAGTATTTT.

V usage is TRBV9 and J usage is TRBJ1-4; 10 positions agree with TRBD1. V trimming: 3 bases; J trimming: 8 bases; junction bases outside the gene matches: 4. This CDR3 is 14 amino acids long. Germline loops: CDR1 SGDLS, CDR2 YYNGEE. CDR3 loop: CASSADRGREKLFF. The CDR3 DNA reads TGTGCCAGCAGCGCCGACAGGGGGCGCGAAAAACTGTTTTTT.

The CDR3 DNA reads as TGTGCCAGCAGTAAGGGGGATAACTATGGCTACACCTTC. Protein product: CASSKGDNYGYTF. The chain links TRBV6-5 to TRBJ1-2; a weak D match, TRBD1 (6 bases). The V end was cut by 5 bases, the J end by 1 base, with 8 bases between. CDR3 length equals 13 residues. CDR1 and CDR2 (germline): MNHEY, SVGAGI.

The V and J genes are TRBV27 and TRBJ2-1, with 7 bases lining up with TRBD2. Germline V gene lookup returns CDR1 MNHEY and CDR2 SMNVEV (reference sequence). The CDR3 covers 14 residues. Trimming removed 6 bases from V and 3 bases from J; junction bases left unmatched: 5. The DNA of the CDR3 is TGTGCCAGCAGCCGGACTAGTAGCTACAATGAGCAGTTCTTC. As protein: CASSRTSSYNEQFF.

This clone was counted only a few times. V gene TRBV11-2 combines with J gene TRBJ2-1, with D tentatively TRBD1 (5 bases). CDR3 length equals 17 residues. CDR1 and CDR2 (germline): SGHAT, FQNNGV. V gave up 1 base and J gave up 7 bases, with 20 bases separating them. CDR3 nucleotide sequence: TGTGCCAGCAGCTTAGTCACCTCTTGGGGCCACAATAATGAGCAGTTCTTC. It translates to CASSLVTSWGHNNEQFF.

The sample holds a few counts of this clone. The genes are TRBV4-3 and TRBJ2-7; 7 nucleotides line up with TRBD2. Trimming at V came to 1 base and at J to 2 bases, leaving 5 bases not matched to a gene. The CDR3 covers 15 residues. The germline V gene has CDR1 LGHNA and CDR2 YSLEER. The CDR3 protein is CASSQASGNTYEQYF. The DNA for the CDR3 is TGCGCCAGCAGCCAAGCCAGCGGGAATACCTACGAGCAGTACTTC.

The V and J genes are TRBV7-9 and TRBJ2-1; D is perhaps TRBD2 (5 bases). The V gene's germline CDR1 is SEHNR and CDR2 FQNEAQ (reference sequence). The CDR3 loop spans 15 amino acids. V was cut by 3 bases and J by 0 bases, with 9 bases left in between. The CDR3 bases are TGTGCCAGCAGCTTTTATGGGAGCTCCTACAATGAGCAGTTCTTC. This codes for CASSFYGSSYNEQFF.

Of note for this clone: One end of the junction fails to match germline, which may point to a read error. This chain's CDR3 is CASSEGTGWTGELFF. The DNA of the CDR3 is TGTGCCAGCAGCGAAGGTACAGGGTGGACCGGGGAGCTGTTTTTT. This chain connects TRBV6-1 to TRBJ2-2; D perhaps matches TRBD1 (6 bases). Germline V lookup: CDR1 MNHNS, CDR2 SASEGT. This CDR3 is 15 amino acids long.

This clone was picked up a small number of times. The genes are TRBV14 and TRBJ2-7; 7 positions agree with TRBD2. V lost 1 base to trimming and J lost 5 bases; unmatched junction nucleotides: 5. Per the germline V gene, CDR1 is SGHDN and CDR2 is FVKESK. This CDR3 is 14 amino acids long. DNA for the CDR3: TGTGCCAGCAGCCAAGTTGGCAGCGGGGACGAGCAGTACTTC. It is translated as CASSQVGSGDEQYF.

This chain uses TRBV6-1 with TRBJ1-2; D is undetermined. Trimming shortened V by 6 bases and J by 0 bases, and 17 bases separated the two germline ends. This CDR3 contains 16 residues. The V gene's germline CDR1 is MNHNS and CDR2 SASEGT. CDR3 nucleotide sequence: TGTGCCAGCAGGGAACCGGTAGGGAGAGCTAACTATGGCTACACCTTC. This encodes CASREPVGRANYGYTF.

This chain links TRBV19 with TRBJ2-2; perhaps TRBD1 as D (5 bases). The germline gives CDR1 LNHDA, CDR2 SQIVND (reference sequence). Between the trimmed V and J ends, which lost 7 bases and 5 bases, there was a span of 20 bases. CDR3 length: 16 residues. For the CDR3, the DNA is TGTGCCAGTACCTACGGTGGCGCAGGGCGGACCGGGGAGCTGTTTTTT. Translating it yields CASTYGGAGRTGELFF. The variable domain in full, completed from reference TRBV19 and TRBJ2-2, reads DGGITQSPKYLFRKEGQNVTLSCEQNLNHDAMYWYRQDPGQGLRLIYYSQIVNDFQKGDIAEGYSVSREKKESFPLTVTSAQKNPTAFYLCASTYGGAGRTGELFFGEGSRLTVL.

The chain uses TRBV30 and TRBJ2-2, with D possibly matching TRBD1 (6 bases). Trimming took off 4 bases at V and 6 bases at J, with 6 bases between the two ends. The germline V gene encodes CDR1 GTSNPN and CDR2 SVGIG (reference sequence). The CDR3 runs to 11 residues. CDR3 DNA: TGTGCCTGGACAGGGGCCGGGGAGCTGTTTTTT. Translated: CAWTGAGELFF.

V is TRBV5-3 and J is TRBJ1-1, with 12 bases identical to TRBD1. TRBV5-3 has ORF status, its function being uncertain. This CDR3 region has 19 residues. J gave up 2 bases and V 0 bases, and 11 bases lay outside the gene matches. CDR3 region: CARSLDGTGGQASNTEAFF. For the CDR3, the DNA is TGTGCCAGAAGCTTGGATGGGACAGGGGGCCAGGCGTCCAACACTGAAGCTTTCTTT.

The genes are TRBV19 and TRBJ1-6; no firm D call. Deletions cut 6 bases from V and 13 bases from J, with 13 bases between. Germline CDR1 is LNHDA and CDR2 is SQIVND (reference sequence). The CDR3 spans 12 residues. The CDR3 spells CASRAAMDPLHF. The CDR3 nucleotides read TGTGCCAGTAGAGCGGCGATGGATCCCCTCCACTTT. Drawing the rest from reference TRBV19 and TRBJ1-6, the complete variable domain is DGGITQSPKYLFRKEGQNVTLSCEQNLNHDAMYWYRQDPGQGLRLIYYSQIVNDFQKGDIAEGYSVSREKKESFPLTVTSAQKNPTAFYLCASRAAMDPLHFGNGTRLTVT.

The V and J genes are TRBV5-1 and TRBJ2-1; TRBD2 agrees at 12 bases. There are 16 residues in the CDR3. CDR1 is SGHRS and CDR2 is YFSETQ in the germline V gene. V was clipped by 6 bases and J by 8 bases; unmatched bases: 12. CDR3 residues: CASTYLTSGREDEQFF. Here the CDR3 DNA reads TGCGCCAGCACCTACTTGACTAGCGGGAGAGAAGATGAGCAGTTCTTC.

The CDR3 nucleotides are TGCGCCAGCAGCCAAGAGACAGTTACTACTGAAGCTTTCTTT. Amino acids: CASSQETVTTEAFF. The chain carries TRBV4-3 and TRBJ1-1; a possible D gene is TRBD1 (5 bases). V lost 0 bases to trimming and J lost 5 bases, with 10 bases between them. This CDR3 region has 14 residues. Per germline, CDR1 LGHNA and CDR2 YSLEER.

This CDR3 is CASSRTGGNEKLFF. Written as DNA, the CDR3 is TGTGCCAGCAGTCGAACAGGGGGTAATGAAAAACTGTTTTTT. The chain employs TRBV28 and TRBJ1-4, with 8 bases lining up with TRBD1. The ends lost 5 bases at V and 4 bases at J; junction bases unmatched: 3. CDR1 and CDR2 (germline): MDHEN, SYDVKM. The CDR3 sequence is 14 residues long.

This clone was seen a handful of times. This rearrangement joins TRBV7-2 to TRBJ2-7, with a tentative D call TRBD1 (5 bases). Germline V gene lookup returns CDR1 SGHTA and CDR2 FQGNSA. The CDR3 has 14 residues. With 5 bases removed from V and 6 bases from J, the gap between germline ends came to 17 bases. DNA for the CDR3: TGTGCCAGCAGCCCCCGCCGCGACAGCCCCGAGCAGTACTTC. It encodes CASSPRRDSPEQYF. Filled out from reference TRBV7-2 and TRBJ2-7, the complete variable domain reads GAGVSQSPSNKVTEKGKDVELRCDPISGHTALYWYRQSLGQGLEFLIYFQGNSAPDKSGLPSDRFSAERTGGSVSTLTIQRTQQEDSAVYLCASSPRRDSPEQYFGPGTRLTVT.